This is a list of T cell receptor beta chains from one sample in a study of cytomegalovirus exposure and HLA in healthy donors. Repertoires were generated with immunoSEQ multiplex PCR, while TCRdb's copy carries only in-frame clones and drops some. The sample has approximately 150,000 clones, 70% to 90% seen once. The sample was PBMCs. The origin of the receptors is a man under 40 in good health and CMV-seropositive. Both conserved end residues are part of each CDR3. The D gene is left open where the match is weak. Not all rows give a size; the values are once, few, many and, for expanded clones, a class.

TRBJ2-1 TRBD2 - TRBV9 CASSGLRGDRFPYNEQFF TGTGCCAGCAGCGGCCTCCGGGGGGACCGATTTCCCTACAATGAGCAGTTCTTC
TRBJ1-6 TRBD1 once TRBV9 CASSVRGQENSPLHF TGTGCCAGCAGCGTCCGGGGACAGGAGAATTCACCCCTCCACTTT
TRBJ1-2 - - TRBV11-1 CASSVGTSANYGYTF TGTGCCAGCAGCGTGGGGACATCGGCCAACTATGGCTACACCTTC
TRBJ1-6 TRBD1 - TRBV7-6 CASSLTPQGVSSPLHF TGTGCCAGCAGCTTAACCCCCCAGGGGGTTTCTTCACCCCTCCACTTT
TRBJ1-5 - - TRBV7-9 CASSWPPPPGCSNQPQHF TGTGCCAGCAGCTGGCCTCCACCGCCGGGGTGTAGCAATCAGCCCCAGCATTTT
TRBJ2-6 - - TRBV27 CASSPHSGANVLTF TGTGCCAGCAGTCCCCACTCTGGGGCCAACGTCCTGACTTTC
TRBJ2-7 - - TRBV5-6 CASSLDPGGREQYF TGTGCCAGCAGCTTGGACCCGGGGGGCCGGGAGCAGTACTTC
TRBJ1-5 - - TRBV18 CASSPQGAGQPQHF TGTGCCAGCTCACCACAGGGAGCTGGCCAGCCCCAGCATTTT
TRBJ1-4 - - TRBV19 CASSVQGALNEKLFF TGTGCCAGTAGTGTACAGGGCGCGCTTAATGAAAAACTGTTTTTT
TRBJ2-3 TRBD1 - TRBV12-5 CASGLGTGIDGTDTQYF TGTGCTAGTGGTTTGGGGACAGGTATAGATGGCACAGATACGCAGTATTTT
TRBJ1-5 - - TRBV7-8 CASSIRGGFGQPQHF TGTGCCAGCAGCATACGGGGGGGATTCGGTCAGCCCCAGCATTTT
TRBJ2-2 - few TRBV7-2 CASSGKGGRGTGELFF TGTGCCAGCAGCGGGAAAGGTGGGCGGGGCACCGGGGAGCTGTTTTTT
TRBJ2-3 - - TRBV25-1 CASTRAGYTDTQYF TGTGCCAGCACCCGAGCAGGTTACACAGATACGCAGTATTTT
TRBJ1-3 TRBD1 - TRBV5-6 CASSPIGGSGNTIYF TGTGCCAGCAGCCCGATAGGGGGCAGTGGAAACACCATATATTTT
TRBJ2-3 TRBD1 - TRBV18 CASSRDRPGLDTQYF TGTGCCAGCTCACGGGACAGGCCGGGATTAGATACGCAGTATTTT
TRBJ2-5 TRBD1 - TRBV9 CASAKGAVETQYF TGTGCCAGTGCGAAGGGGGCCGTGGAGACCCAGTACTTC
TRBJ1-2 TRBD1 once TRBV27 CASSLGQGASYGYTF TGTGCCAGCAGTTTGGGACAGGGGGCGAGCTATGGCTACACCTTC
TRBJ2-1 TRBD2 - TRBV2 CASSESSGEMSSYNEQFF TGTGCCAGCAGTGAGTCTAGCGGGGAGATGAGCTCCTACAATGAGCAGTTCTTC
TRBJ1-3 - - TRBV5-1 CASSLVAGAGNTIYF TGCGCCAGCAGCTTGGTGGCAGGGGCTGGAAACACCATATATTTT
TRBJ2-3 TRBD1 - TRBV10-1 CASSESTGGTDTQYF TGCGCCAGCAGTGAGTCGACAGGGGGCACAGATACGCAGTATTTT
TRBJ2-1 - - TRBV6-5 CASSYNSAAEQFF TGTGCCAGCAGTTACAATTCGGCGGCTGAGCAGTTCTTC
TRBJ2-2 TRBD2 - TRBV5-8 CASSPGSGGINTGELFF TGTGCCAGCAGCCCAGGCAGCGGGGGGATTAACACCGGGGAGCTGTTTTTT
TRBJ1-2 - - TRBV28 CASSLSGEAYGYTF TGTGCCAGCAGTTTATCGGGGGAGGCCTATGGCTACACCTTC
TRBJ2-5 TRBD1 - TRBV4-2 CASSQGDREETQYF TGTGCCAGCAGCCAAGGGGACAGGGAAGAGACCCAGTACTTC
TRBJ1-1 - - TRBV7-2 CASSLEVFGESEAFF TGTGCCAGCAGCTTAGAGGTCTTCGGGGAATCGGAAGCTTTCTTT
TRBJ2-3 - - TRBV9 CASSVDPLRGADTQYF TGTGCCAGCAGCGTAGACCCTTTGCGGGGCGCAGATACGCAGTATTTT
TRBJ2-3 TRBD1 - TRBV4-1 CASRDRDGTDTQYF TGCGCCAGCAGAGACAGGGATGGGACAGATACGCAGTATTTT
TRBJ2-1 - once TRBV11-2 CASSLQGTYNEQFF TGTGCCAGCAGCTTACAGGGGACCTACAATGAGCAGTTCTTC
TRBJ2-7 - - TRBV5-1 CASSLRGEQYF TGCGCCAGCAGCTTGAGGGGCGAGCAGTACTTC
TRBJ1-2 - - TRBV6-5 CASSSTGSGYGYTF TGTGCCAGCAGTTCGACAGGCTCCGGATATGGCTACACCTTC
TRBJ2-4 - - TRBV4-1 CASSQGREADIQYF TGCGCCAGCAGCCAAGGAAGGGAGGCGGACATTCAGTACTTC
TRBJ2-5 - - TRBV5-1 CASSLNRQAYQETQYF TGCGCCAGCAGCTTAAACCGACAGGCCTACCAAGAGACCCAGTACTTC
TRBJ2-4 TRBD2 - TRBV7-2 CASSPGLAGKNIQYF TGTGCCAGCAGCCCGGGACTAGCGGGGAAAAACATTCAGTACTTC
TRBJ2-1 TRBD1 - TRBV9 CASSVGQGIHNEQFF TGTGCCAGCAGCGTAGGACAGGGAATCCACAATGAGCAGTTCTTC
TRBJ2-5 - - TRBV11-3 CASSLNSGGSETQYF TGTGCCAGCAGCTTAAACAGTGGAGGATCAGAGACCCAGTACTTC
TRBJ2-3 TRBD2 - TRBV4-1 CASSRLAGSTDTQYF TGCGCCAGCAGCCGCCTAGCGGGGTCCACAGATACGCAGTATTTT
TRBJ2-2 - - TRBV19 CASNLEGYTGELFF TGTGCCAGTAACCTAGAGGGCTACACCGGGGAGCTGTTTTTT
TRBJ2-1 - - TRBV29-1 CSVNGLGGNEQFF TGCAGCGTTAATGGACTAGGGGGGAATGAGCAGTTCTTC
TRBJ1-1 TRBD1 - TRBV9 CASSLDGTVNTEAFF TGTGCCAGCAGCCTCGACGGGACAGTGAACACTGAAGCTTTCTTT
TRBJ1-1 - - TRBV19 CASSWAGNTEAFF TGTGCCAGTAGTTGGGCGGGGAACACTGAAGCTTTCTTT
TRBJ2-7 - - TRBV4-2 CASSQDLGQGYEQYF TGTGCCAGCAGCCAAGACCTCGGGCAGGGATACGAGCAGTACTTC
TRBJ2-1 - - TRBV6-5 CASSSGTVEQFF TGTGCCAGCAGTTCTGGTACGGTTGAGCAGTTCTTC
TRBJ2-1 - - TRBV13 CASTSDRGEQFF TGTGCCAGCACCTCGGACAGAGGTGAGCAGTTCTTC
TRBJ2-7 TRBD2 - TRBV7-2 CASSLVAGGPEQYF TGTGCCAGCAGCTTAGTAGCGGGGGGGCCCGAGCAGTACTTC
TRBJ2-7 - - TRBV6-1 CASSEFLVGAAYEQYF TGTGCCAGCAGTGAATTCCTAGTTGGTGCCGCCTACGAGCAGTACTTC
TRBJ1-6 - few TRBV5-1 CASSLRGLNSPLHF TGCGCCAGCAGCTTGAGGGGCCTGAATTCACCCCTCCACTTT
TRBJ2-2 - - TRBV10-3 CAINDLPGELFF TGTGCCATCAATGATCTCCCCGGGGAGCTGTTTTTT
TRBJ2-1 TRBD2 - TRBV5-4 CASSLDGGSSYNEQFF TGTGCCAGCAGCTTGGATGGCGGGAGCTCCTACAATGAGCAGTTCTTC
TRBJ2-7 - few TRBV19 CASSIRYGGSYEQYF TGTGCCAGTAGTATTCGGTACGGGGGCTCCTACGAGCAGTACTTC
TRBJ1-4 TRBD1 - TRBV7-2 CASSLGTGEKLFF TGTGCCAGCAGCCTGGGGACAGGTGAAAAACTGTTTTTT
TRBJ1-4 - once TRBV9 CASSSSVGTNEKLFF TGTGCCAGCAGCTCAAGCGTCGGGACTAATGAAAAACTGTTTTTT
TRBJ1-2 - - TRBV5-6 CASSLVIPPTLAAYGYTF TGTGCCAGCAGCTTGGTCATCCCCCCAACTTTGGCGGCCTATGGCTACACCTTC
TRBJ2-2 - once TRBV7-2 CASSLALRGPNTGELFF TGTGCCAGCAGCTTAGCGCTAAGGGGCCCCAACACCGGGGAGCTGTTTTTT
TRBJ1-5 - once TRBV5-6 CASSPDRGNQPQHF TGTGCCAGCAGCCCGGATCGGGGCAATCAGCCCCAGCATTTT
TRBJ1-1 TRBD1 - TRBV4-3 CASRDPGQGAAEAFF TGCGCCAGCAGAGACCCGGGACAGGGGGCGGCTGAAGCTTTCTTT
TRBJ1-6 TRBD1 - TRBV27 CASSFRTGGFSPLHF TGTGCCAGCAGTTTCAGGACAGGGGGTTTCTCACCCCTCCACTTT
TRBJ1-2 TRBD1 - TRBV2 CASSEGTGEYGYTF TGTGCCAGCAGTGAAGGGACAGGGGAGTATGGCTACACCTTC
TRBJ1-6 TRBD1 - TRBV7-2 CASSRVQGQLYSPLHF TGTGCCAGCAGCCGAGTCCAGGGACAGTTGTATTCACCCCTCCACTTT
TRBJ1-2 - - TRBV10-2 CASSDLEQALGYGYTF TGCGCCAGCAGTGACCTCGAGCAGGCCCTTGGGTATGGCTACACCTTC